This T cell receptor (beta chain) appears in the sequencing data of a study of STAT5B mutations in CD4+ large granular lymphocyte leukemia. Whole-study context: The CDR3 'QG' motif was associated with a particular HLA allele among healthy donors.

As regards this clone: Its antigen is not identified.

J lost 2 bases, V lost 4 bases, and 10 bases had no gene match. The CDR3 is 17 amino acids. CDR1 and CDR2 from the germline V gene are SEHNR and FQNEAQ (reference sequence). General study findings and limits: About 25% of private leukemic clonotypes occurred rarely in other patients' non-leukemic repertoires. TRBV06-family usage was enriched in top patient clones (8/27) versus controls (2/35).

The assay was run at survey level. The data were produced by immunoSEQ multiplex PCR, yet TCRdb's version contains in-frame clones alone and is incomplete. This table holds 20,000 to 25,000 clones, over 70% found once. The sample consisted of CD4+ T cells from blood buffy coats. This chain connects TRBV7-9 to TRBJ2-3; 9 bases are a match to TRBD2. This sequence was found in a human donor in good health. The CDR3 bases are TGTGCCAGCAGCTCCCGCAGGACTAGCGAGAACACAGATACGCAGTATTTT. It yields the protein CASSSRRTSENTDTQYF.